This TCR beta chain was recovered during a study of T-cell memory formation after mild COVID-19. Overall study results and limits: In pre-infection memory, a portion of responding clones appeared, which suggested that cross-reactive memory joined. A balance of CD4 and CD8 characterized clones contracting day 15 to 85, whereas later expanders leaned CD4+.

Concerning this clonotype: Its antigen is unknown.

Sample barcodes and UMIs were carried by the TCR alpha and TCR beta cDNA libraries that 5'RACE generated with constant-segment primers. TCRdb reprocessed the 5' RACE reads with MiXCR, giving one entry per CDR3 protein. The sample consists of 300,000 to 400,000 distinct CDR3 sequences, 15% to 20% of them appearing once. There are 14 residues in the CDR3. Trimming pared 4 bases from V and 6 bases from J, leaving 14 bases between. The germline CDR1 and CDR2 sequences are SGHRS and YFSETQ. This chain uses TRBV5-1 with TRBJ2-1, with unresolved D. Material for sequencing was PBMCs or a T cell subset sorted from them (not recorded which). The TCR sequence derives from a man aged 18 to 29 who had mild COVID-19 (a few samples of this study predate the infection). Cell type and time point are not known. CDR3 coding DNA: TGCGCCAGCAGCCCCATTACGGACCTCAATGAGCAGTTCTTC. It yields the protein CASSPITDLNEQFF.